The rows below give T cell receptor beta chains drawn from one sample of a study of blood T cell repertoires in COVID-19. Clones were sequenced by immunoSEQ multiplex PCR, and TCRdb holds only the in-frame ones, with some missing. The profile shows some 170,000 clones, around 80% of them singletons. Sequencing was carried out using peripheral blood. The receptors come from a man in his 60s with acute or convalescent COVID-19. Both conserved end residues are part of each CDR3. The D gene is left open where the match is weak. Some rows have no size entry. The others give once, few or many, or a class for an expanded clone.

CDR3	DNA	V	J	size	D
CASSIDLGPGELFF	TGTGCCAGTAGTATAGATCTAGGTCCCGGGGAGCTGTTTTTT	TRBV19	TRBJ2-2	.	.
CASSRQVYNEQFF	TGTGCCAGCAGCAGACAGGTTTACAATGAGCAGTTCTTC	TRBV6-2/TRBV6-3	TRBJ2-1	few	.
CASSLQGPYEQYF	TGTGCCAGCAGTTTACAGGGTCCCTACGAGCAGTACTTC	TRBV27	TRBJ2-7	few	.
CASSKAQPGQGLREQYF	TGTGCCAGCAGCAAGGCCCAACCGGGACAGGGGTTAAGGGAGCAGTACTTC	TRBV5-5	TRBJ2-7	.	TRBD1
CASTQNPGQQETQYF	TGTGCCAGCACCCAGAACCCGGGACAGCAAGAGACCCAGTACTTC	TRBV7-9	TRBJ2-5	.	TRBD1
CASSAEYRGGDGYTF	TGCGCCAGCAGCGCCGAGTACAGGGGGGGTGATGGCTACACCTTC	TRBV5-1	TRBJ1-2	.	TRBD1
CASSLEDSYEQYF	TGTGCCAGCAGCTTAGAGGACAGCTACGAGCAGTACTTC	TRBV13	TRBJ2-7	.	.
CASSQGSNQPQHF	TGTGCCAGCAGCCAGGGGAGCAATCAGCCCCAGCATTTT	TRBV2	TRBJ1-5	.	.
CASSVGRGPGGNTIYF	TGTGCCAGCAGCGTAGGCAGGGGGCCGGGGGGAAACACCATATATTTT	TRBV9	TRBJ1-3	.	TRBD1
CASSIGQPYEQYF	TGTGCCAGTAGTATCGGACAGCCCTACGAGCAGTACTTC	TRBV19	TRBJ2-7	.	.
CATSVNTEAFF	TGTGCCACCTCGGTGAACACTGAAGCTTTCTTT	TRBV10-3	TRBJ1-1	few	.
CASSAGGQGSYGYTF	TGCGCCAGCAGCGCGGGGGGACAGGGGTCCTATGGCTACACCTTC	TRBV5-1	TRBJ1-2	.	TRBD1
CASSSGGATDTQYF	TGTGCCAGCAGTAGCGGGGGGGCCACAGATACGCAGTATTTT	TRBV6-2/TRBV6-3	TRBJ2-3	.	TRBD2
CASSRGGYNEQFF	TGTGCCAGCAGTCGCGGGGGCTACAATGAGCAGTTCTTC	TRBV25-1	TRBJ2-1	.	TRBD2
CASSYGTGGTKNIQYF	TGTGCCAGCAGCTATGGGACAGGGGGTACCAAAAACATTCAGTACTTC	TRBV7-9	TRBJ2-4	.	TRBD1